These T cell receptor beta chains were read from a single sample in a study of blood T cell repertoires in COVID-19. TCRdb keeps only in-frame clones here, not all; method: immunoSEQ multiplex PCR. Here the sample spans some 500,000 clones, around 89% being singletons. Sequencing used PBMCs or T cells enriched from blood (not recorded which). The receptors were gathered from a woman aged 40 to 50 who had recovered from COVID-19. Each CDR3 is given with its conserved first and last residue. Fields, in order: clone size, D gene, V gene, J gene, CDR3 DNA, CDR3 protein. The D gene is left open where the match is weak. Clone size is shown for a subset of rows, as once, few, many or a class of expanded clone.

.,.,TRBV6-2/TRBV6-3,TRBJ1-1,TGTGCCAGCAGTTACGGTCTTGGGGAGGACACTGAAGCTTTCTTT,CASSYGLGEDTEAFF
.,.,TRBV25-1,TRBJ1-4,TGTGCCAGCAGACCCGGACAGACAACTAATGAAAAACTGTTTTTT,CASRPGQTTNEKLFF
.,.,TRBV11-3,TRBJ1-1,TGTGCCAGCAGCCCACGGACAGACACTGAAGCTTTCTTT,CASSPRTDTEAFF
.,TRBD2,TRBV14,TRBJ2-1,TGTGCCAGCAGCCAAGACTTGTGGGGAGGGGTTAGCAATGAGCAGTTCTTC,CASSQDLWGGVSNEQFF
few,TRBD2,TRBV2,TRBJ2-2,TGTGCCACGACGGGACTAGCGGGAGCTACCGGGGAGCTGTTTTTT,CATTGLAGATGELFF
.,.,TRBV2,TRBJ1-2,TGTGCCAGCAGTGAATATCGGGAGGGGGATGGCTACACCTTC,CASSEYREGDGYTF
once,.,TRBV29-1,TRBJ1-2,TGCAGCGTCAGGTGGAACTCTAACTATGGCTACACCTTC,CSVRWNSNYGYTF
.,.,TRBV3-1/TRBV3-2,TRBJ1-1,TGTGCCAGCAGCCCCGGGGTAAACACTGAAGCTTTCTTT,CASSPGVNTEAFF
once,TRBD1,TRBV19,TRBJ1-1,TGTGCCAGTAGAGGGGACAGGGGGTCCGGTAACACTGAAGCTTTCTTT,CASRGDRGSGNTEAFF
.,.,TRBV6-5,TRBJ2-5,TGTGCCAGCAGTTACGGGGCTACTTTAGAGACCCAGTACTTC,CASSYGATLETQYF
.,TRBD2,TRBV6-5,TRBJ2-1,TGTGCCAGCAGTTATGCTAGCGGCTACAATGAGCAGTTCTTC,CASSYASGYNEQFF
.,.,TRBV21-1,TRBJ1-4,TGTGCCAGCAGCAAATTTAGGAAAGAGGGACAGGAAGGTGAAAAACTGTTTTTT,CASSKFRKEGQEGEKLFF
.,TRBD1,TRBV3-1/TRBV3-2,TRBJ2-5,TGTGCCAGCAGCCACTACGGGGACAGGGACCAAGAGACCCAGTACTTC,CASSHYGDRDQETQYF
.,.,TRBV27,TRBJ1-1,TGTGCCAGCAGTCAGACAGATCTGAACACTGAAGCTTTCTTT,CASSQTDLNTEAFF
.,.,TRBV18,TRBJ2-1,TGTGCCAGCTCACCACCTAGCGTTAGCTACAATGAGCAGTTCTTC,CASSPPSVSYNEQFF
.,.,TRBV30,TRBJ1-2,TGTGCCTGGACAGGGTTGAGCAAGTATGGCTACACCTTC,CAWTGLSKYGYTF
.,.,TRBV7-2,TRBJ2-1,TGTGCCAGCAGCTTAGGTCCTTACAATGAGCAGTTCTTC,CASSLGPYNEQFF
once,.,TRBV25-1,TRBJ1-3,TGTGCCAGCACCGGGTTAGGGGCAGACACCATATATTTT,CASTGLGADTIYF
.,TRBD2,TRBV19,TRBJ2-5,TGTGCCAGTAGCTCTCCTAGCGGGAGGTTCCAAGAGACCCAGTACTTC,CASSSPSGRFQETQYF
.,.,TRBV27,TRBJ2-5,TGTGCCAGCACCCGTTCAGGATCCTGGGAGACCCAGTACTTC,CASTRSGSWETQYF
.,TRBD1,TRBV19,TRBJ1-5,TGTGCCAGTAGTATCCAGGGGGCAGAGGGACAGCCCCAGCATTTT,CASSIQGAEGQPQHF
.,.,TRBV27,TRBJ2-7,TGTGCCAGCAGTTTGATCCGGACATCCCCTCTCCCCTACGAGCAGTACTTC,CASSLIRTSPLPYEQYF
.,TRBD2,TRBV15,TRBJ2-1,TGTGCCACCAGCAGAAGGACTAGCGGGAGAATGGGGAGGGATGAGCAGTTCTTC,CATSRRTSGRMGRDEQFF
.,TRBD1,TRBV19,TRBJ2-3,TGTGCCAGTAGGGGACAGGAGGTCACAGATACGCAGTATTTT,CASRGQEVTDTQYF
.,.,TRBV7-9,TRBJ1-2,TGTGCCAGCAGCTTAGATCCTGGACAGCCCTATGGCTACACCTTC,CASSLDPGQPYGYTF
once,TRBD1,TRBV28,TRBJ1-5,TGTGCCAGCAGTTCAAACGACAGGGGCGCCCATCAGCCCCAGCATTTT,CASSSNDRGAHQPQHF
.,.,TRBV18,TRBJ1-3,TGTGCCAGCTCACCAACGCCTCCAGGGCCTGGAAACACCATATATTTT,CASSPTPPGPGNTIYF
once,TRBD2,TRBV19,TRBJ2-3,TGTGCCAGCAGTCCAAGGGAGGGCAGGAGCACAGATACGCAGTATTTT,CASSPREGRSTDTQYF
.,TRBD1,TRBV14,TRBJ2-5,TGTGCCAGCAGCCGGCTTACAGGGGGCTTGGAGACCCAGTACTTC,CASSRLTGGLETQYF
.,.,TRBV5-4,TRBJ1-2,TGTGCCAGCAGCTTCCGGGGGGGACTTAACTATGGCTACACCTTC,CASSFRGGLNYGYTF
.,.,TRBV7-8,TRBJ1-5,TGTGCCAGCAGCTCCCGGTTCGGGGGGGGCAATCAGCCCCAGCATTTT,CASSSRFGGGNQPQHF
once,.,TRBV20-1,TRBJ1-2,TGCAGTGCTAATGACGGCTATGGCTACACCTTC,CSANDGYGYTF
.,.,TRBV5-1,TRBJ2-1,TGCGCCAGCAGCTTGGTTAGCGGCCCCTACAATGAGCAGTTCTTC,CASSLVSGPYNEQFF
.,.,TRBV28,TRBJ1-5,TGTGCCAGCAGATCACAGGGAAATCAGCCCCAGCATTTT,CASRSQGNQPQHF
.,.,TRBV3-1/TRBV3-2,TRBJ1-1,TGTGCCAGCAGCCAGTCCACGACGGGGGAAGCTTTCTTT,CASSQSTTGEAFF